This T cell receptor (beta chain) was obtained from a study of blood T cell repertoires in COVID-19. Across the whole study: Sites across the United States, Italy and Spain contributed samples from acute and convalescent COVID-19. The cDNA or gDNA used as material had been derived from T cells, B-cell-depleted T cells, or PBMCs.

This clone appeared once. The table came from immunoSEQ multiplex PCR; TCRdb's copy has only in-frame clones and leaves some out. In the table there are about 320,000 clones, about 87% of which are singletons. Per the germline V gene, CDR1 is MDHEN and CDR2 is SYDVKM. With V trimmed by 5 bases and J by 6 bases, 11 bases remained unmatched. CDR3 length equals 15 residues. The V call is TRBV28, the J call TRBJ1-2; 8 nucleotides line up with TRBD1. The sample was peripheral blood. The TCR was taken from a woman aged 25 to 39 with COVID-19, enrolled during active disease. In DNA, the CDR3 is TGTGCCAGCAGTCTTGGGACAGGACCCAGGAATGGCTACACCTTC. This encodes CASSLGTGPRNGYTF.